Listed here are 8 T cell receptor beta chains from one sample, sequenced in a study of blood T cells in healthy people across ages. Sample-barcoded 5' priming and a J-beta primer mix drove a second PCR of about 7 to 11 cycles. TCRdb itself ran the 5' RACE reads through MiXCR, one entry per CDR3 protein. The sample lists hundreds of thousands of distinct CDR3 sequences; more than 55% were seen once. The sequencing input was blood. These receptors originate from a man aged 35 to 55 in good health.

This clonotype has a handful of counts. V gene TRBV28 combines with J gene TRBJ2-3, with 12 bases matching TRBD2. The V gene end was trimmed by 5 bases and the J gene end by 5 bases; junction bases not matched to a gene: 5. Germline V lookup: CDR1 MDHEN, CDR2 SYDVKM. The CDR3 totals 15 residues. In nucleotides, the CDR3 is TGTGCCAGCAGTCCAGCGACTAGCGGGAGAGATACGCAGTATTTT. It codes for CASSPATSGRDTQYF.

This clonotype was seen a handful of times. The chain is built from TRBV27 and TRBJ1-6; D possibly corresponds to TRBD1 (5 bases). Between the trimmed V and J ends, which lost 5 bases and 7 bases, there was a span of 18 bases. The CDR3 extends over 16 amino acids. CDR1 and CDR2 (germline): MNHEY, SMNVEV (reference sequence). DNA of the CDR3: TGTGCCAGCAGTACTAACCCGGGACCGACGAATTCACCCCTCCACTTT. It yields the protein CASSTNPGPTNSPLHF.

The CDR3 reads CASSFMAGGRTIQETQYF. Here the CDR3 DNA reads TGTGCCAGCAGCTTCATGGCGGGGGGACGCACGATCCAAGAGACCCAGTACTTC. The rearrangement links TRBV7-2 to TRBJ2-5; 8 bases match TRBD2. From germline, CDR1 is SGHTA and CDR2 FQGNSA. After removal of 3 bases from V and 1 base from J, the junction contained 13 bases not matched to a gene. CDR3 length: 18 residues.

A few counts support this clonotype. The chain uses TRBV29-1 and TRBJ2-5, with D hard to call. The J call may be in error: the DNA end matches TRBJ2-7 better. Germline CDR1 SQVTM, CDR2 ANQGSEA. The CDR3 consists of 12 residues. The CDR3 sequence: CSVEEDGPEQYF. DNA for the CDR3: TGCAGCGTTGAAGAGGACGGTCCCGAGCAGTACTTC.

The gene calls are TRBV6-6 and TRBJ1-2, with 10 bases identical to TRBD1. This CDR3 is 17 amino acids long. CDR1 is MNHNY and CDR2 is SVGAGI in the germline V gene (reference sequence). J was trimmed by 4 bases and V by 6 bases; bases with no gene match: 14. The DNA for the CDR3 is TGTGCCAGCAGCCAAGACCGGGGACAGGGGATTTTCTATGGCTACACCTTC. Its protein is CASSQDRGQGIFYGYTF.

This chain uses TRBV4-1 with TRBJ1-2, with 7 nucleotides matching TRBD1. V lost 0 bases, J lost 4 bases, and 11 bases stayed unmatched. The CDR3 spans 17 residues. CDR1 and CDR2 (germline): MGHRA, YSYEKL. CDR3 sequence reads: CASSQDWVDRPLYGYTF. The CDR3 coding sequence is TGCGCCAGCAGCCAAGATTGGGTGGACAGGCCCCTCTATGGCTACACCTTC.

The chain couples TRBV3-1 to TRBJ2-5; D is undetermined. The CDR3 spans 11 residues. Germline lookup yields CDR1 LGHDT and CDR2 YNNKEL (reference sequence). The germline V and J ends were trimmed by 3 bases and 10 bases, with 9 bases remaining between them. This chain's CDR3 is CASSHLNHQYF. The CDR3 nucleotides read TGTGCCAGCAGCCATTTGAATCACCAGTACTTC.

V and J are TRBV11-2 and TRBJ2-7, with TRBD2 as a possible D gene (7 bases). Trimming removed 5 bases at V and 2 bases at J, with 13 bases between. This CDR3 comprises 14 residues. Germline CDR1 reads SGHAT; CDR2 reads FQNNGV. The CDR3 here is CASSASGGTYEQYF. In DNA form, the CDR3 reads TGTGCCAGCAGCGCCTCGGGGGGCACCTACGAGCAGTACTTC.